The 27 T cell receptor beta chains below come from one sample, sequenced in a study of cytomegalovirus exposure and HLA in healthy donors. PCR was performed using 60 Vbeta and 13 Jbeta primers. This table comes from immunoSEQ multiplex PCR, and its TCRdb copy is limited to in-frame clones, with some not included. The repertoire holds 110,000 to 150,000 clones, with about 74% as singletons. Sequencing used PBMCs. The receptors here all came from a woman aged 40 to 50 in good health and CMV-seronegative.

The V and J genes are TRBV19 and TRBJ2-7; 7 positions agree with TRBD2. Germline V gives CDR1 LNHDA, CDR2 SQIVND (reference sequence). There are 15 residues in the CDR3. Trimming took 1 base from V and 6 from J; bases not matched to a gene: 9. The CDR3 DNA follows: TGTGCCAGTAGTATAGGTGGGACTACGGCGCGCGAGCAGTACTTC. It encodes CASSIGGTTAREQYF.

The genes are TRBV5-5 and TRBJ2-3, with D possibly matching TRBD1 (5 bases). The CDR3 extends over 15 amino acids. V lost 6 bases and J lost 2, with 16 bases in between. CDR1 and CDR2 from the germline V gene are SGHKS and YYEKEE (reference sequence). The CDR3: CASIFGVGLTDTQYF. The DNA of the CDR3 is TGTGCCAGCATCTTTGGGGTGGGGCTCACAGATACGCAGTATTTT. Filled out from reference TRBV5-5 and TRBJ2-3, the complete variable domain reads DAGVTQSPTHLIKTRGQQVTLRCSPISGHKSVSWYQQVLGQGPQFIFQYYEKEERGRGNFPDRFSARQFPNYSSELNVNALLLGDSALYLCASIFGVGLTDTQYFGPGTRLTVL.

This clone has more than one count but fewer than ten. The chain has TRBV5-1 and TRBJ1-4; the match to TRBD1 covers 8 bases. This CDR3 region has 16 residues. V gave up 1 base and J gave up 3 bases; unmatched junction bases: 5. Germline V lookup: CDR1 SGHRS, CDR2 YFSETQ. The CDR3 reads CASSLSLQGANEKLFF. As DNA, the CDR3 is TGCGCCAGCAGCTTGTCATTACAGGGGGCTAATGAAAAACTGTTTTTT.

The chain has TRBV28 and TRBJ2-2; perhaps TRBD2 as D (6 bases). The CDR3 loop spans 15 amino acids. V gave up 5 bases and J gave up 3 bases, with 13 bases separating them. The germline gives CDR1 MDHEN, CDR2 SYDVKM. CDR3 residues: CASSDLGTHTGELFF. CDR3 DNA: TGTGCCAGCAGTGACCTTGGGACTCACACCGGGGAGCTGTTTTTT.

The chain couples TRBV11-1 to TRBJ2-2, with 9 bases lining up with TRBD2. In germline, CDR1 is SGHAT, CDR2 FQDESV (reference sequence). Unmatched junction bases numbered 12, after V lost 2 bases and J lost 8 bases. This CDR3 has 17 residues. In DNA, the CDR3 is TGTGCCAGCAGCTTATTAAGGGCTAGCGGGATGGCAGGGGAGCTGTTTTTT. This encodes CASSLLRASGMAGELFF.

The J gene is TRBJ1-1, the V gene TRBV20-1, with a tentative D call TRBD1 (5 bases). The germline V and J ends were trimmed by 6 bases and 3 bases, with 8 bases remaining between them. The CDR3 is 11 residues long. CDR1 DFQATT and CDR2 SNEGSKA come from the germline V gene (reference sequence). Here the CDR3 reads CSASTDTEAFF. The CDR3 DNA sequence: TGCAGTGCATCGACAGACACTGAAGCTTTCTTT.

CDR3 sequence: CASSRNRDPEYGYTF. In nucleotides, the CDR3 is TGTGCCAGCTCACGTAACAGGGACCCGGAATATGGCTACACCTTC. This rearrangement joins TRBV18 to TRBJ1-2, with D possibly matching TRBD1 (6 bases). This CDR3 contains 15 residues. Germline V lookup: CDR1 KGHSH, CDR2 LQKENI. The V and J ends lost 4 bases and 5 bases respectively, with 17 bases between them. The whole variable domain, filled in from reference TRBV18 and TRBJ1-2, reads NAGVMQNPRHLVRRRGQEARLRCSPMKGHSHVYWYRQLPEEGLKFMVYLQKENIIDESGMPKERFSAEFPKEGPSILRIQQVVRGDSAAYFCASSRNRDPEYGYTFGSGTRLTVV.

The chain has TRBV19 and TRBJ2-5, with 8 bases aligning to TRBD2. The CDR3 consists of 19 residues. V gave up 3 bases and J gave up 5 bases; unmatched junction bases: 20. The germline gives CDR1 LNHDA, CDR2 SQIVND (reference sequence). This CDR3 is CASSILGTKRAGGRETQYF. In DNA form, the CDR3 reads TGTGCCAGTAGTATTTTGGGGACTAAGAGGGCGGGGGGCCGGGAGACCCAGTACTTC.

The chain recombines TRBV5-1 with TRBJ2-5; a weak D match, TRBD1 (6 bases). The germline gives CDR1 SGHRS, CDR2 YFSETQ. The CDR3 is made up of 14 amino acids. Trimming shortened V by 4 bases and J by 2 bases, and 12 bases separated the two germline ends. The CDR3 nucleotides read TGCGCCAGCAGCCCCAACAGGGTTCAAGAGACCCAGTACTTC. Translated, it gives CASSPNRVQETQYF. The full variable domain, its missing parts supplied by reference TRBV5-1 and TRBJ2-5, is KAGVTQTPRYLIKTRGQQVTLSCSPISGHRSVSWYQQTPGQGLQFLFEYFSETQRNKGNFPGRFSGRQFSNSRSEMNVSTLELGDSALYLCASSPNRVQETQYFGPGTRLLVL.

V usage is TRBV15 and J usage is TRBJ2-2; D ambiguous. V was cut by 5 bases and J by 6 bases, with 10 bases left in between. Germline assignment: CDR1 LNHNV and CDR2 YYDKDF (reference sequence). CDR3 length: 13 residues. CDR3 loop: CATSPWAPGELFF. In nucleotides, the CDR3 is TGTGCCACCAGCCCCTGGGCACCCGGGGAGCTGTTTTTT.

The V gene is TRBV11-2, the J gene TRBJ1-5; D possibly corresponds to TRBD1 (6 bases). CDR1 and CDR2 (germline): SGHAT, FQNNGV. CDR3 length equals 16 residues. V lost 1 base, J lost 2 bases, and 12 bases lay in between. Here the CDR3 reads CASSLGSGVGNQPQHF. CDR3 DNA sequence: TGTGCCAGCAGCTTAGGATCAGGGGTTGGCAATCAGCCCCAGCATTTT. The full variable domain, completed using reference TRBV11-2 and TRBJ1-5, is EAGVAQSPRYKIIEKRQSVAFWCNPISGHATLYWYQQILGQGPKLLIQFQNNGVVDDSQLPKDRFSAERLKGVDSTLKIQPAKLEDSAVYLCASSLGSGVGNQPQHFGDGTRLSIL.

The chain employs TRBV2 and TRBJ1-4; TRBD1 agrees at 8 bases. There are 14 residues in the CDR3. Germline-derived CDR1 and CDR2 are SNHLY and FYNNEI. The trim removed 7 bases at V and 8 bases at J, leaving 9 bases unmatched. This CDR3 reads CASIRDRSGEKLFF. The CDR3 nucleotides are TGTGCCAGCATCCGGGACAGGAGTGGGGAAAAACTGTTTTTT.

This clone came up once. The chain links TRBV28 to TRBJ1-4; D not certain. Germline loops: CDR1 MDHEN, CDR2 SYDVKM. The V and J ends lost 1 base and 7 bases respectively, with 4 bases between them. The CDR3 loop spans 12 amino acids. The CDR3, as DNA: TGTGCCAGCAGTTTATTACTTGAAAAACTGTTTTTT. Translation: CASSLLLEKLFF.

CDR3: CASSQTWIAGGLDTQYF. In nucleotides, the CDR3 is TGCGCCAGCAGCCAGACATGGATAGCGGGGGGGCTAGATACGCAGTATTTT. V usage is TRBV4-1 and J usage is TRBJ2-3; 11 bases fit TRBD2. CDR3 length equals 17 residues. In germline, CDR1 is MGHRA, CDR2 YSYEKL. The ends lost 3 bases at V and 5 bases at J; junction bases unmatched: 10.

The chain recombines TRBV29-1 with TRBJ1-4; tentative D call: TRBD1 (5 bases). The germline V gene encodes CDR1 SQVTM and CDR2 ANQGSEA. This CDR3 spans 14 amino acids. Trimming left V 5 bases short and J 7 bases short, with 17 bases between. The CDR3 spells CSVWPGQGGEKLFF. Written as DNA, the CDR3 is TGCAGCGTTTGGCCCGGCCAGGGAGGTGAAAAACTGTTTTTT.

V and J are TRBV2 and TRBJ2-5, with D possibly TRBD2 on 5 matching bases. Germline V lookup: CDR1 SNHLY, CDR2 FYNNEI. CDR3 length: 16 amino acids. Trimming cost V 3 bases and J 9 bases, with 23 bases left between them. Here the CDR3 reads CASSDLVVYRPEAQYF. In DNA form, the CDR3 reads TGTGCCAGCAGTGATCTAGTGGTGTATCGGCCGGAGGCCCAGTACTTC.

The sample holds many counts of this clone. The rearrangement joins TRBV14 to TRBJ2-1; 9 positions agree with TRBD2. This CDR3 has 17 amino acids. Looked up from germline, CDR1 is SGHDN and CDR2 is FVKESK. Unmatched junction bases numbered 7, after V lost 1 base and J lost 3 bases. The CDR3 DNA is TGTGCCAGCAGCCAAGTTGTAGCGGGAGCCGACTACAATGAGCAGTTCTTC. As protein: CASSQVVAGADYNEQFF.

CDR3 protein: CASSLTASSYEQYF. As DNA, the CDR3 is TGTGCCAGCAGCTTAACAGCAAGCTCCTACGAGCAGTACTTC. This chain links TRBV27 with TRBJ2-7; D gene ambiguous. Trimming took off 6 bases at V and 0 bases at J, with 12 bases between the two ends. The germline CDR1 and CDR2 sequences are MNHEY and SMNVEV (reference sequence). The CDR3 has 14 residues.

The genes are TRBV5-8 and TRBJ2-7; 12 bases match TRBD2. This CDR3 is 18 amino acids long. V was clipped by 0 bases and J by 6 bases; unmatched bases: 13. From germline, CDR1 is SGHTS and CDR2 YDEGEE. The CDR3: CASSLVGWQTSGSLEQYF. The CDR3 DNA reads as TGTGCCAGCAGCTTGGTGGGGTGGCAGACTAGCGGGAGTCTCGAGCAGTACTTC.

V gene TRBV19 combines with J gene TRBJ2-2, with TRBD2 matching over 7 bases. In germline, CDR1 is LNHDA, CDR2 SQIVND (reference sequence). Losses at the gene ends were 11 bases for V and 1 base for J; bases not matched to a gene: 25. The CDR3 is 20 residues long. As DNA, the CDR3 is TGTGCCCCTACCGGGCGGGGGAAGGATAAAAAGCGCAAGAACACCGGGGAGCTGTTTTTT. Translating gives CAPTGRGKDKKRKNTGELFF.

This sequence joins TRBV10-3 and TRBJ2-7, with 7 nucleotides matching TRBD1. The CDR3 totals 13 residues. Germline V lookup: CDR1 ENHRY, CDR2 SYGVKD. V lost 6 bases and J lost 1; bases outside the gene matches: 3. In DNA form, the CDR3 reads TGTGCCATCAGAGAGGGGGCGTCCTACGAGCAGTACTTC. Its protein product is CAIREGASYEQYF.

V gene TRBV6-1 combines with J gene TRBJ1-4, with D unresolved. CDR3 length equals 14 residues. CDR1 is MNHNS and CDR2 is SASEGT in the germline V gene. V shed 2 bases and J shed 4 bases, with 8 bases lying between them. The CDR3 here is CASSELQVNEKLFF. CDR3 DNA: TGTGCCAGCAGTGAACTGCAGGTTAATGAAAAACTGTTTTTT.

The table lists this clone with a count of one. The chain has TRBV27 and TRBJ1-4, with D possibly matching TRBD1 (5 bases). The V end was cut by 8 bases, the J end by 2 bases, with 12 bases between. The germline V gene has CDR1 MNHEY and CDR2 SMNVEV (reference sequence). The CDR3 sequence is 14 residues long. As DNA, the CDR3 is TGTGCCAGCGGTAGGGGTTCTACTAATGAAAAACTGTTTTTT. It encodes CASGRGSTNEKLFF.

V usage is TRBV7-2 and J usage is TRBJ1-1; 7 nucleotides align to TRBD1. This CDR3 contains 13 residues. Germline CDR1 and CDR2: SGHTA and FQGNSA. The V and J ends lost 6 bases and 1 base, in that order; junction bases with no gene match: 2. CDR3 sequence: CASRGGQNTEAFF. The CDR3 DNA sequence: TGTGCCAGCAGAGGGGGCCAGAACACTGAAGCTTTCTTT. Drawing the rest from reference TRBV7-2 and TRBJ1-1, the complete variable domain is GAGVSQSPSNKVTEKGKDVELRCDPISGHTALYWYRQSLGQGLEFLIYFQGNSAPDKSGLPSDRFSAERTGGSVSTLTIQRTQQEDSAVYLCASRGGQNTEAFFGQGTRLTVV.

Notes on this clone: Germline is not matched at one junction end, which may reflect a read error. This chain joins TRBV7-9 and TRBJ1-2, with D perhaps TRBD1 (6 bases). The CDR3 spans 15 residues. From germline, CDR1 is SEHNR and CDR2 FQNEAQ (reference sequence). The CDR3 bases are TGTTCCAGCAGCTTTCAGGGGCCCTCCCACTATGGCTACACCTTC. Encoded protein: CSSSFQGPSHYGYTF.

This sequence joins TRBV5-4 and TRBJ2-1; D not resolved. CDR1 is SGHNT and CDR2 is YYREEE in the germline V gene (reference sequence). Trimming took off 0 bases at V and 7 bases at J, with 8 bases between the two ends. The CDR3 is 13 amino acids. CDR3 nucleotides: TGTGCCAGCAGCTTGGACTGGTCTAATGAGCAGTTCTTC. It translates to CASSLDWSNEQFF.

The table lists this clone with a few counts. The chain couples TRBV19 to TRBJ1-1, with D possibly TRBD1 on 6 matching bases. Trimming left V 7 bases short and J 11 bases short, with 23 bases between. The germline V gene encodes CDR1 LNHDA and CDR2 SQIVND (reference sequence). CDR3 size: 14 residues. CDR3 in DNA: TGTGCCAGTACCGACCCTAACACAGGGACGAGGGCTTTCTTT. This codes for CASTDPNTGTRAFF.